This entry features one TCR beta chain sequence. Its antigen is unknown. A junction end diverges from the germline sequence, so it may reflect a read error. Collection of around 10 milliliters of peripheral blood was performed for each donor. The CDR3 length is 15 residues. Germline values: CDR1 LGHDT, CDR2 YNNKEL (reference sequence). This sample was taken from a study of blood T cells in healthy people across ages. Findings and limits, study-wide: Expanded clonotype shifts may have been confounded, as the donors had an unknown CMV status. Observed TCR beta diversity per million T cells went down as age went up. This fall followed a roughly linear course with age. Comparison with aged donors showed that long-lived donors had more naive CD4+ cells and higher diversity.

The authors ran a second PCR of roughly 7 to 11 cycles using a sample-barcoded 5' primer and a J-beta primer mix. MiXCR, applied by TCRdb to the 5' RACE reads, yields one record per CDR3 protein. The table includes fewer than 750,000 distinct CDR3 sequences, roughly 48% detected once. V usage is TRBV3-1 and J usage is TRBJ2-7, with 8 nucleotides matching TRBD2. The sequence was collected from an elderly man in good health. The specimen was blood. CDR3 coding DNA: TGTGCCAGCAGCAAGACTAGCGCCGCCTCCGACGAGCAGTACTTC. Protein: CASSKTSAASDEQYF.